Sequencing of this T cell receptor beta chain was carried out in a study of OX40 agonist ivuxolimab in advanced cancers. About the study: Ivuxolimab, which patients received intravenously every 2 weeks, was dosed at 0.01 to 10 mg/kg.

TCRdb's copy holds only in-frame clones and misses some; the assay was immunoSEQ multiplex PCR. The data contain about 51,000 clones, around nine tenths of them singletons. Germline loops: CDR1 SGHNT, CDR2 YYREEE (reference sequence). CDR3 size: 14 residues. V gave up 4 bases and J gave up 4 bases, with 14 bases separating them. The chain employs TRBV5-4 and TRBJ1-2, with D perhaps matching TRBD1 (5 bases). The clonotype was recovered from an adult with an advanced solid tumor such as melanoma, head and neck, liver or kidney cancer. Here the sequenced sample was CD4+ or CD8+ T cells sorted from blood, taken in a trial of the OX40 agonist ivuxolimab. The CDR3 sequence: CASSPPGQSYGYTF. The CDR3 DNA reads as TGTGCCAGCAGCCCCCCGGGGCAAAGCTATGGCTACACCTTC.